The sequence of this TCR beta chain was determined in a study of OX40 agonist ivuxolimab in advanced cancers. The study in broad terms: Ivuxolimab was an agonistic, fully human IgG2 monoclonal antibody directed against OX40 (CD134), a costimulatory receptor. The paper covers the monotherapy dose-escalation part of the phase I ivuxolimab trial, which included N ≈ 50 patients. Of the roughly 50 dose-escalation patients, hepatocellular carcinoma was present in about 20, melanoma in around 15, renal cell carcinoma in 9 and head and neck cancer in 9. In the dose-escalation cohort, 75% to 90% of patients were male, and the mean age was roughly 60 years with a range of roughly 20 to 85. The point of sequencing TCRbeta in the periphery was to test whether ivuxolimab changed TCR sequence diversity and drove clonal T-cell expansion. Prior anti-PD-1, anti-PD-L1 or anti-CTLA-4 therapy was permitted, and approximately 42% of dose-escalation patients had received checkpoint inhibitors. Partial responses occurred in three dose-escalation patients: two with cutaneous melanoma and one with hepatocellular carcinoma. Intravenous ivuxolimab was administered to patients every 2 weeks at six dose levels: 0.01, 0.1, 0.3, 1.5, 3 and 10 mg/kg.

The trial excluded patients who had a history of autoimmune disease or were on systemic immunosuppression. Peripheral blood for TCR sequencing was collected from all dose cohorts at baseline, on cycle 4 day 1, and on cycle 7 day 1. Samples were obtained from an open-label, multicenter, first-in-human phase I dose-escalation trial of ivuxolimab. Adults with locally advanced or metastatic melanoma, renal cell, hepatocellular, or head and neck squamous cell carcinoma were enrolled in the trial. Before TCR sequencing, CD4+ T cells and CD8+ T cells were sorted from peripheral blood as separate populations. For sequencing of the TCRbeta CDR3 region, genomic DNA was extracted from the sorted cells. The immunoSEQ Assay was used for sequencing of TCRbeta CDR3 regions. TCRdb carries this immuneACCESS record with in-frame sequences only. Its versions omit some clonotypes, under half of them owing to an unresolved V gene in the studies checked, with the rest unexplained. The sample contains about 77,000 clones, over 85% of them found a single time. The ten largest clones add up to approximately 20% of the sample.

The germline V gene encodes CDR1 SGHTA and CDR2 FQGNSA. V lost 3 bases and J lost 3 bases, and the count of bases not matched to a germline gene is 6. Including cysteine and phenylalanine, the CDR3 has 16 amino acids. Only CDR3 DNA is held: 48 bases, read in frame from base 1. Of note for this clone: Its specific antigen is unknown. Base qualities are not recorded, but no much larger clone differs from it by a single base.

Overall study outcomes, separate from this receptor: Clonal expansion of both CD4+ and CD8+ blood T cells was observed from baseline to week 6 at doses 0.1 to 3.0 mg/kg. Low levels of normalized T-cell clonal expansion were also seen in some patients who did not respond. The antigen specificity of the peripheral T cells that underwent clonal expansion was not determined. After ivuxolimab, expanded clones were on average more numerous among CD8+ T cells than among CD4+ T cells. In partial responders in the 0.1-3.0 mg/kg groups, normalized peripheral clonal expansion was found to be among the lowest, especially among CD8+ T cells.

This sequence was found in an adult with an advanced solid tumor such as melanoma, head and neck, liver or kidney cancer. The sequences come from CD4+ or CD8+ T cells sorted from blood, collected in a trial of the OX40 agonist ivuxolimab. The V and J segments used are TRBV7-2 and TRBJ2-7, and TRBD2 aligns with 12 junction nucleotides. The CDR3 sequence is CASSFTSGGTLYEQYF. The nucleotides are TGTGCCAGCAGCTTCACTAGCGGGGGGACTCTCTACGAGCAGTACTTC. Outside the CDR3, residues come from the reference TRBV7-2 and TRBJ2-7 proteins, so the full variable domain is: GAGVSQSPSNKVTEKGKDVELRCDPISGHTALYWYRQSLGQGLEFLIYFQGNSAPDKSGLPSDRFSAERTGGSVSTLTIQRTQQEDSAVYLCASSFTSGGTLYEQYFGPGTRLTVT.